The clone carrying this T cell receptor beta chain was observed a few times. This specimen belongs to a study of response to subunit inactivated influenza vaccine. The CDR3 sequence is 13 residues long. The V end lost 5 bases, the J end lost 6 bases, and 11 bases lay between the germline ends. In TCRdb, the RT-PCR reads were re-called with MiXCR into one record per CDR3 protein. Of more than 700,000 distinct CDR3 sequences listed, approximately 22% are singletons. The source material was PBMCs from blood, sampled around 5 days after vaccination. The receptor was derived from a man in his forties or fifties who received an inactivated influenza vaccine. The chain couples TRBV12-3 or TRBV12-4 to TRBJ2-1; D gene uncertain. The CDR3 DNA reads TGTGCCAGCAGTCCAGCCCCTTTCAATGAGCAGTTCTTC. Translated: CASSPAPFNEQFF.